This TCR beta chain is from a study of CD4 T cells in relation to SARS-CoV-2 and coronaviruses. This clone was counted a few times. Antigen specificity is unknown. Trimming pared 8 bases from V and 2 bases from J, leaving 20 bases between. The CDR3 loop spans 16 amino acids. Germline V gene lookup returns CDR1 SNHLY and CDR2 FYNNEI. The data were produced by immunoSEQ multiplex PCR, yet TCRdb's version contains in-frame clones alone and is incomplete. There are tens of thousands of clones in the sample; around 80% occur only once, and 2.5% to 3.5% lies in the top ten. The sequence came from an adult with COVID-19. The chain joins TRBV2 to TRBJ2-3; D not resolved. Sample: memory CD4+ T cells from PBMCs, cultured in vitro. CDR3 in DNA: TGTGCCAGCGAACAAGGGAAGTTTACCCCCACAGATACGCAGTATTTT. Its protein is CASEQGKFTPTDTQYF.